Described below is a single TCR beta chain sequence and its context. Its antigen is unidentified. This sample was taken from a study of cytomegalovirus exposure and HLA in healthy donors. Study results and caveats: In a later analysis, CMV-associated beta chains were mostly HLA-associated, it appeared. A later analysis linked a missense variant in DCLRE1C to the trimming of TCR beta V and J genes. There was a cluster of highly shared sequence variants that was likely a sequencing artifact.

The CDR3 totals 15 residues. V gave up 4 bases and J gave up 0 bases; unmatched junction bases: 5. Germline V gene lookup returns CDR1 MGHRA and CDR2 YSYEKL. The PCR made use of 60 Vbeta and 13 Jbeta primers. Using immunoSEQ multiplex PCR, the repertoire was profiled, and TCRdb retains in-frame clones only, with some absent. The sample lists 180,000 or so clones; approximately 86% were seen once. This sequence originates from a woman aged 30 to 39 in good health and CMV-seronegative. The sample comprised PBMCs. The rearrangement links TRBV4-1 to TRBJ2-7; 8 bases are shared with TRBD1. Here the CDR3 reads CASSRDRGSSYEQYF. Here the CDR3 DNA reads TGCGCCAGCAGCCGAGACAGGGGATCCTCCTACGAGCAGTACTTC.